A single TCR beta chain is shown here with its context. As yet, its antigen is unknown. This entry comes from a study of shared clonotypes between healthy human individuals. The material for each subset, its genomic DNA, was split evenly across several immunoSEQ plates. The assay was immunoSEQ multiplex PCR, and TCRdb's table has in-frame clones only and misses some. The sample has under 1,900,000 clones; around 98.5% are singletons. V was trimmed by 3 bases and J by 3 bases, leaving 11 bases between them. The CDR3 runs to 14 residues. Germline loops: CDR1 MNHEY, CDR2 SMNVEV (reference sequence). Study-wide points: Approximately 5.3% was the fraction of naive CD4 clonotypes found shared across several donors. When compared with the clonotypes that were shared by all four sorted-subset donors, the non-shared clonotypes turned out to have lower generation probabilities.

The TCR originated in a man younger than 45 in good health. Sequenced: naive CD4+ T cells sorted from blood. Noted subset: CD45RA+ positively selected. The V gene is TRBV27, the J gene TRBJ1-2; no reliable D call. In nucleotides, the CDR3 is TGTGCCAGCAGTTTCCGCCTGGGAGACTATGGCTACACCTTC. Protein product: CASSFRLGDYGYTF.